The 3 T cell receptor beta chains listed next were all sequenced from one sample in a study of T-cell reconstitution after alpha-beta-depleted transplantation in children. Unique molecular identifiers were used to barcode this TCRbeta library. A single record per CDR3 protein comes from TCRdb applying MiXCR to the PCR reads. This repertoire shows under 20,000 distinct CDR3 sequences, around 13% found once; its top ten account for around 33%. Sequencing was performed on PBMCs, mostly from graft donor cells, taken 60 days after TCRalphabeta/CD19-depleted stem cell transplant. These receptors originate from a female patient aged 2-10 years who had a stem cell transplant for congenital amegakaryocytic thrombocytopenia, so the T cells may come from the graft donor.

The V gene is TRBV7-2, the J gene TRBJ2-1, with D uncertain. The V and J ends lost 1 base and 9 bases respectively, with 13 bases between them. The CDR3 runs 14 residues. Germline CDR1 and CDR2: SGHTA and FQGNSA. CDR3 region: CASSLVAESGEQFF. CDR3 DNA sequence: TGTGCCAGCAGCTTAGTGGCGGAAAGTGGTGAGCAGTTCTTC.

The chain recombines TRBV10-3 with TRBJ2-2; TRBD1 or TRBD2 may be the D gene (5 bases each). The germline V gene has CDR1 ENHRY and CDR2 SYGVKD. The CDR3 covers 15 residues. Trimming pared 6 bases from V and 4 bases from J, leaving 15 bases between. The CDR3 DNA sequence: TGTGCCATCAGCGCACGGGATAGGGGCACCGGGGAGCTGTTTTTT. Translating gives CAISARDRGTGELFF.

This clonotype has at least ten counts. The chain is built from TRBV28 and TRBJ1-1, with no clear D. V was shortened by 3 bases and J by 0 bases, with 11 bases between the two germline ends. Looked up from germline, CDR1 is MDHEN and CDR2 is SYDVKM. The CDR3 covers 15 residues. The CDR3 spells CASSFPVRMNTEAFF. Here the CDR3 DNA reads TGTGCCAGCAGTTTCCCTGTACGAATGAACACTGAAGCTTTCTTT. The variable domain in full, completed from reference TRBV28 and TRBJ1-1, reads DVKVTQSSRYLVKRTGEKVFLECVQDMDHENMFWYRQDPGLGLRLIYFSYDVKMKEKGDIPEGYSVSREKKERFSLILESASTNQTSMYLCASSFPVRMNTEAFFGQGTRLTVV.